These 25 T cell receptor beta chains came from one sample sequenced in a study of blood T cell repertoires in COVID-19. Produced via immunoSEQ multiplex PCR; TCRdb's table is partial and in-frame only. This sample has under 350,000 clones, with 89% found just once. The sample was PBMCs or T cells enriched from blood (not recorded which). The receptors originated from a woman aged 55 to 70 who had recovered from COVID-19.

The chain links TRBV4-1 to TRBJ1-5, with a possible D match to TRBD1 (5 bases). The germline V gene encodes CDR1 MGHRA and CDR2 YSYEKL. The germline V and J ends were trimmed by 3 bases and 6 bases, with 9 bases remaining between them. This CDR3 has 13 amino acids. The chain's CDR3 is CASSQVGAQPQHF. DNA of the CDR3: TGCGCCAGCAGCCAGGTAGGGGCTCAGCCCCAGCATTTT.

The genes are TRBV6-5 and TRBJ2-1; D is ambiguous. The CDR3 is made up of 13 amino acids. Trimming removed 7 bases from V and 4 bases from J, with 11 bases in between. Germline V gives CDR1 MNHEY, CDR2 SVGAGI. The CDR3: CASTPDGYNEQFF. The CDR3 nucleotides read TGTGCCAGCACCCCCGACGGGTACAATGAGCAGTTCTTC.

The V gene is TRBV5-1, the J gene TRBJ1-1, with a tentative D call TRBD1 (5 bases). The CDR3 extends over 13 amino acids. Germline V gene sequence: CDR1 SGHRS, CDR2 YFSETQ. Deletions cut 2 bases from V and 8 bases from J, with 13 bases between. CDR3 in amino acids: CASSFPQGGEAFF. The DNA of the CDR3 is TGCGCCAGCAGCTTCCCCCAGGGAGGAGAAGCTTTCTTT.

The chain combines TRBV5-1 with TRBJ2-5; D is perhaps TRBD2 (7 bases). The CDR3 covers 16 residues. The germline V and J ends were trimmed by 0 bases and 2 bases, with 14 bases remaining between them. The germline V gene encodes CDR1 SGHRS and CDR2 YFSETQ. Here the CDR3 reads CASSLAKGGRQETQYF. For the CDR3, the DNA is TGCGCCAGCAGCTTGGCCAAGGGGGGGCGGCAAGAGACCCAGTACTTC.

V and J are TRBV30 and TRBJ1-1, with 8 bases matching TRBD1. Losses at the gene ends were 0 bases for V and 1 base for J; bases not matched to a gene: 4. Germline CDR1 and CDR2: GTSNPN and SVGIG (reference sequence). The CDR3 has 15 residues. For the CDR3, the DNA is TGTGCCTGGAGTGTACTCGGGACAGGGAACACTGAAGCTTTCTTT. It translates to CAWSVLGTGNTEAFF.

V usage is TRBV10-3 and J usage is TRBJ2-1; 9 nucleotides match TRBD2. The CDR3 sequence is 13 residues long. Germline V gene lookup returns CDR1 ENHRY and CDR2 SYGVKD. Unmatched junction bases numbered 6, after V lost 10 bases and J lost 5 bases. In DNA form, the CDR3 reads TGTGCCACTTCTAGCGGGACAAACAATGAGCAGTTCTTC. As protein: CATSSGTNNEQFF.

The chain combines TRBV10-3 with TRBJ1-2, with 7 bases that match TRBD1. Trimming cost V 8 bases and J 3 bases; bases outside gene matches: 9. The length of the CDR3 is 14 residues. CDR1 and CDR2 from the germline V gene are ENHRY and SYGVKD. CDR3 residues: CAISDLGTDYGYTF. The CDR3 DNA reads as TGTGCCATCTCGGACCTTGGGACAGACTATGGCTACACCTTC.

In this sample, this clone turned up a few times. The rearrangement uses TRBV2 and TRBJ2-3, with D perhaps TRBD2 (6 bases). Trimming cost V 7 bases and J 2 bases, with 16 bases left between them. Germline values: CDR1 SNHLY, CDR2 FYNNEI. The CDR3 has 15 amino acids. The CDR3 DNA reads TGTGCCAGCAAAAGGGAGGCGGGGCCCACAGATACGCAGTATTTT. Amino acid sequence: CASKREAGPTDTQYF.

The chain links TRBV15 to TRBJ1-2; 7 bases line up with TRBD1. The CDR3 sequence is 15 residues long. Per the germline V gene, CDR1 is LNHNV and CDR2 is YYDKDF (reference sequence). J gave up 4 bases and V 2 bases, and 7 bases lay outside the gene matches. The CDR3 protein is CATSRLSDRAYGYTF. CDR3 in DNA: TGTGCCACCAGCAGACTCAGTGACAGGGCCTATGGCTACACCTTC.

This chain connects TRBV7-8 to TRBJ2-5, with TRBD1 matching over 10 bases. The CDR3 has 14 amino acids. J lost 4 bases, V lost 5 bases, and 4 bases had no gene match. Germline V lookup: CDR1 SGHVS, CDR2 FQNEAQ. The CDR3 DNA reads TGTGCCAGCAGCCAGGACAGGGGGGTAGAGACCCAGTACTTC. This codes for CASSQDRGVETQYF.

The J gene is TRBJ1-3, the V gene TRBV6-6; no reliable D call. The V and J ends lost 6 bases and 0 bases respectively, with 9 bases between them. The length of the CDR3 is 14 residues. CDR1 is MNHNY and CDR2 is SVGAGI in the germline V gene (reference sequence). This CDR3 is CASRATPSGNTIYF. DNA for the CDR3: TGTGCCAGCAGGGCAACCCCCTCTGGAAACACCATATATTTT.

The chain combines TRBV5-1 with TRBJ1-6, with 10 nucleotides matching TRBD1. Trimming cost V 4 bases and J 2 bases; bases outside gene matches: 6. In germline, CDR1 is SGHRS, CDR2 YFSETQ. The CDR3 runs to 17 residues. The CDR3 coding sequence is TGCGCCAGCAGCACGGGACAGGGGTTAACCTATAATTCACCCCTCCACTTT. This translates into CASSTGQGLTYNSPLHF.

The chain has TRBV29-1 and TRBJ1-1; unclear D gene. The V gene's germline CDR1 is SQVTM and CDR2 ANQGSEA. The CDR3 loop spans 13 amino acids. Trimming took off 3 bases at V and 0 bases at J, with 8 bases between the two ends. CDR3 DNA sequence: TGCAGCGTTGAGGTTAGCATGAACACTGAAGCTTTCTTT. Encoded protein: CSVEVSMNTEAFF.

This chain joins TRBV11-1 and TRBJ2-5, with 13 positions matching TRBD2. Germline V lookup: CDR1 SGHAT, CDR2 FQDESV (reference sequence). This CDR3 has 16 residues. J gave up 2 bases and V 2 bases, and 2 bases lay outside the gene matches. CDR3 sequence reads: CASSLRLAGGQETQYF. Written as DNA, the CDR3 is TGTGCCAGCAGCTTACGACTAGCGGGGGGACAAGAGACCCAGTACTTC.

The chain employs TRBV5-1 and TRBJ1-3, with 9 nucleotides matching TRBD1. The V gene's germline CDR1 is SGHRS and CDR2 YFSETQ. The CDR3 runs 16 residues. V lost 4 bases and J lost 0; bases outside the gene matches: 5. The CDR3 sequence is CASSRTGDSSGNTIYF. The CDR3, as DNA: TGCGCCAGCAGCCGGACAGGGGATAGCTCTGGAAACACCATATATTTT.

The rearrangement joins TRBV14 to TRBJ2-7; the D is unclear. Trimming shortened V by 4 bases and J by 0 bases, and 7 bases separated the two germline ends. The CDR3 runs 13 residues. Germline V gives CDR1 SGHDN, CDR2 FVKESK. The CDR3 coding sequence is TGTGCCAGCAGCCCGACGGGCTCCTACGAGCAGTACTTC. This gives the protein CASSPTGSYEQYF.

This rearrangement joins TRBV13 to TRBJ1-5; D not certain. The CDR3 totals 12 residues. Trimming left V 5 bases short and J 11 bases short, with 13 bases between. In germline, CDR1 is PRHDT, CDR2 FYEKMQ (reference sequence). The CDR3 DNA reads TGTGCCAGCAGCGCCGATGTTTCGGCCCAGCATTTT. Translation: CASSADVSAQHF. Variable domain in full (rest from reference TRBV13 and TRBJ1-5): AAGVIQSPRHLIKEKRETATLKCYPIPRHDTVYWYQQGPGQDPQFLISFYEKMQSDKGSIPDRFSAQQFSDYHSELNMSSLELGDSALYFCASSADVSAQHFGDGTRLSIL.

The chain joins TRBV28 to TRBJ1-1, with 10 bases matching TRBD1. Unmatched junction bases numbered 14, after V lost 6 bases and J lost 4 bases. There are 17 residues in the CDR3. Per the germline V gene, CDR1 is MDHEN and CDR2 is SYDVKM. This chain's CDR3 is CASSPRQGAFGATEAFF. CDR3 in DNA: TGTGCCAGCAGCCCAAGACAGGGGGCTTTCGGCGCCACTGAAGCTTTCTTT.

This chain joins TRBV28 and TRBJ2-2, with TRBD1 matching over 10 bases. Germline V gives CDR1 MDHEN, CDR2 SYDVKM. The CDR3 is 15 residues long. V lost 5 bases to trimming and J lost 6 bases; unmatched junction nucleotides: 6. The CDR3 spells CASSPADRGAGELFF. The CDR3 bases are TGTGCCAGCAGTCCCGCGGACAGGGGGGCCGGGGAGCTGTTTTTT.

The V and J genes are TRBV7-8 and TRBJ1-4; the D is unclear. Deletions cut 5 bases from V and 5 bases from J, with 15 bases between. Germline values: CDR1 SGHVS, CDR2 FQNEAQ. This CDR3 is built from 15 residues. The CDR3 here is CASSRRSGLNEKLFF. The CDR3 bases are TGTGCCAGCAGCCGTCGTTCCGGACTGAATGAAAAACTGTTTTTT.

This clone has more than one count but fewer than ten. The chain employs TRBV5-1 and TRBJ2-2; the D gene is possibly TRBD1 (6 bases). There are 15 residues in the CDR3. CDR1 is SGHRS, CDR2 YFSETQ, per germline. The ends were cut back, 0 bases at V and 5 bases at J, with 11 bases in the middle. This CDR3 is CASSLATGRTGELFF. CDR3 nucleotides: TGCGCCAGCAGCTTGGCTACAGGGCGAACCGGGGAGCTGTTTTTT.

The V call is TRBV2, the J call TRBJ1-2, with D uncertain. This CDR3 is 16 amino acids long. In germline, CDR1 is SNHLY, CDR2 FYNNEI. V lost 0 bases and J lost 8, with 19 bases in between. CDR3: CASSEALGGRLGGYTF. CDR3 DNA: TGTGCCAGCAGTGAAGCGCTGGGTGGCCGGTTGGGCGGCTACACCTTC. The whole variable domain, remainder taken from reference TRBV2 and TRBJ1-2, is EPEVTQTPSHQVTQMGQEVILRCVPISNHLYFYWYRQILGQKVEFLVSFYNNEISEKSEIFDDQFSVERPDGSNFTLKIRSTKLEDSAMYFCASSEALGGRLGGYTFGSGTRLTVV.

This chain connects TRBV5-1 to TRBJ1-1; D is unclear. V was trimmed by 0 bases and J by 3 bases, leaving 9 bases between them. Germline lookup yields CDR1 SGHRS and CDR2 YFSETQ. CDR3 length equals 14 residues. As DNA, the CDR3 is TGCGCCAGCAGCTTGGTTATGGCAGACACTGAAGCTTTCTTT. It specifies CASSLVMADTEAFF.

The chain recombines TRBV2 with TRBJ1-4; TRBD1 is a possible D gene (5 bases). The V end was cut by 6 bases, the J end by 6 bases, with 14 bases between. The germline V gene encodes CDR1 SNHLY and CDR2 FYNNEI. This CDR3 has 14 residues. The CDR3 DNA reads TGTGCCAGCAGCCTAGGGAGGGGTTATGAAAAACTGTTTTTT. Its translation is CASSLGRGYEKLFF.

This sequence joins TRBV29-1 and TRBJ2-5, with TRBD1 as a possible D gene (5 bases). Between the trimmed V and J ends, which lost 3 bases and 4 bases, there was a span of 12 bases. The CDR3 is 13 residues long. In germline, CDR1 is SQVTM, CDR2 ANQGSEA. This chain's CDR3 is CSVESDSPETQYF. For the CDR3, the DNA is TGCAGCGTTGAGTCAGACAGCCCAGAGACCCAGTACTTC. Drawing the rest from reference TRBV29-1 and TRBJ2-5, the complete variable domain is SAVISQKPSRDICQRGTSLTIQCQVDSQVTMMFWYRQQPGQSLTLIATANQGSEATYESGFVIDKFPISRPNLTFSTLTVSNMSPEDSSIYLCSVESDSPETQYFGPGTRLLVL.